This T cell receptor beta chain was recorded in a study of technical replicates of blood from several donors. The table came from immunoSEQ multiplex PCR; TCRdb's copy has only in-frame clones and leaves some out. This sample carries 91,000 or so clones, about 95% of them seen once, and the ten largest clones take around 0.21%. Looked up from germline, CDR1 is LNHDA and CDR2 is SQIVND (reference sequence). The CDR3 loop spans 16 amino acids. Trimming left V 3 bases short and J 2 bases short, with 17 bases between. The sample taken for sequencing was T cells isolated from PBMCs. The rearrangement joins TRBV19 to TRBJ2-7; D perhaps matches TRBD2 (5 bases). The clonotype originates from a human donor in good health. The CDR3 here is CASSISEVGVTYEQYF. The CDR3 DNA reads TGTGCCAGTAGTATCTCCGAAGTCGGGGTAACCTACGAGCAGTACTTC.